Listed here are 14 T cell receptor beta chains from one sample, sequenced in a study of cytotoxic CD8 clonotypes in ibrutinib-treated CLL. TCRdb's table, derived via immunoSEQ multiplex PCR, lists solely in-frame clones and lacks some. The sample lists over 65,000 clones, 68% occurring once. The sequenced sample was PBMCs, obtained after 12 months of ibrutinib treatment. These TCRs come from a human donor with chronic lymphocytic leukemia.

The V and J genes are TRBV5-1 and TRBJ2-6, with D maybe TRBD1 (7 bases). This CDR3 is 19 amino acids long. From germline, CDR1 is SGHRS and CDR2 YFSETQ. V was pared by 2 bases and J by 0 bases, with 18 bases between. The CDR3 sequence: CASSFSQGTLRSGANVLTF. In DNA, the CDR3 is TGCGCCAGCAGCTTCTCACAGGGGACTCTCCGCTCTGGGGCCAACGTCCTGACTTTC. Looking up the rest from reference TRBV5-1 and TRBJ2-6 gives the full variable domain: KAGVTQTPRYLIKTRGQQVTLSCSPISGHRSVSWYQQTPGQGLQFLFEYFSETQRNKGNFPGRFSGRQFSNSRSEMNVSTLELGDSALYLCASSFSQGTLRSGANVLTFGAGSRLTVL.

This rearrangement joins TRBV6-5 to TRBJ2-3; D assignment may be TRBD1 or TRBD2 (6 bases each). CDR3 length equals 14 residues. Germline CDR1 MNHEY, CDR2 SVGAGI. Trimming cost V 2 bases and J 5 bases, with 11 bases left between them. The CDR3 region is CASSYDGGKDTQYF. In nucleotides, the CDR3 is TGTGCCAGCAGTTACGACGGGGGCAAAGATACGCAGTATTTT.

The table lists this clone with a few counts. The chain carries TRBV11-2 and TRBJ1-1; the D gene is possibly TRBD1 (6 bases). The germline V and J ends were trimmed by 4 bases and 1 base, with 7 bases remaining between them. This CDR3 contains 13 residues. Germline assignment: CDR1 SGHAT and CDR2 FQNNGV. CDR3 amino acids: CASSSDRNTEAFF. The CDR3 DNA sequence: TGTGCCAGCAGCTCGGACAGGAACACTGAAGCTTTCTTT.

The chain has TRBV11-3 and TRBJ2-7, with D maybe TRBD1 (6 bases). The germline V and J ends were trimmed by 0 bases and 0 bases, with 9 bases remaining between them. Per germline, CDR1 SGHNT and CDR2 YENEEA. The CDR3 runs to 15 residues. In DNA, the CDR3 is TGTGCCAGCAGCTTAGAGACAGGTCACTCCTACGAGCAGTACTTC. Encoded protein: CASSLETGHSYEQYF.

The chain links TRBV4-3 to TRBJ1-2, with D possibly matching TRBD1 (6 bases). Trimming cost V 4 bases and J 7 bases, with 16 bases left between them. This CDR3 is 14 amino acids long. CDR1 is LGHNA and CDR2 is YSLEER in the germline V gene. This chain's CDR3 is CASSPMTGAGGYTF. The CDR3 DNA follows: TGCGCCAGCAGCCCTATGACAGGTGCGGGTGGCTACACCTTC.

The CDR3 sequence is CASSSETQYF. The CDR3, as DNA: TGTGCCAGCAGTTCCGAGACCCAGTACTTC. The chain joins TRBV28 to TRBJ2-5; no reliable D call. Germline CDR1 reads MDHEN; CDR2 reads SYDVKM. V lost 4 bases to trimming and J lost 5 bases, with 2 bases between them. This CDR3 comprises 10 residues.

The CDR3 DNA reads as TGCGCCAGCAAGGCAGGGGGAGGTGAAGCTTTCTTT. This translates into CASKAGGGEAFF. The rearrangement joins TRBV10-2 to TRBJ1-1; TRBD1 agrees at 7 bases. Losses at the gene ends were 7 bases for V and 7 bases for J; bases not matched to a gene: 6. The germline gives CDR1 WSHSY, CDR2 SAAADI. The CDR3 is 12 amino acids.

This CDR3 reads CATQRWTDTQYF. The CDR3 DNA reads as TGTGCCACCCAAAGGTGGACAGATACGCAGTATTTT. The rearrangement links TRBV5-6 to TRBJ2-3; no definite D call. This CDR3 has 12 amino acids. Germline V gene data show CDR1 as SGHDT and CDR2 as YYEEEE. The V gene lost 9 bases and the J gene lost 3 bases, with 11 bases spanning the gap.

This clone showed up just a few times. The chain is built from TRBV11-2 and TRBJ2-7, with D hard to call. This CDR3 comprises 14 residues. Per germline, CDR1 SGHAT and CDR2 FQNNGV. V was cut by 5 bases and J by 1 base, with 12 bases left in between. CDR3 region: CASSPVPFSYEQYF. Written as DNA, the CDR3 is TGTGCCAGCAGCCCAGTTCCCTTTTCCTACGAGCAGTACTTC.

This clone was picked up one time. The chain is built from TRBV30 and TRBJ1-5; 8 bases are a match to TRBD1. The CDR3 contains 13 residues. Trimming removed 1 base from V and 7 bases from J; junction bases left unmatched: 3. The germline V gene encodes CDR1 GTSNPN and CDR2 SVGIG (reference sequence). The CDR3 sequence is CAWSAGGGQPQHF. CDR3 nucleotides: TGTGCCTGGAGTGCAGGGGGCGGGCAGCCCCAGCATTTT.

The chain combines TRBV27 with TRBJ2-5; TRBD1 matches 8 bases. Germline-derived CDR1 and CDR2 are MNHEY and SMNVEV (reference sequence). V shed 3 bases, J shed 5 bases, and the junction held 5 bases outside the gene matches. The CDR3 length is 14 residues. The CDR3 protein is CASSFQGAGETQYF. In DNA, the CDR3 is TGTGCCAGCAGTTTCCAGGGGGCCGGTGAGACCCAGTACTTC.

This clone has just a few counts. The chain employs TRBV7-2 and TRBJ2-2; 8 bases are shared with TRBD2. Trimming at V came to 3 bases and at J to 5 bases, leaving 5 bases not matched to a gene. CDR3 length equals 15 residues. Germline V gene sequence: CDR1 SGHTA, CDR2 FQGNSA. CDR3 residues: CASSFGTRGTGELFF. CDR3 DNA: TGTGCCAGCAGCTTCGGGACTAGAGGGACCGGGGAGCTGTTTTTT.

This clone was seen once. In DNA form, the CDR3 reads TGCAGCGTTGAAGATCTTCCAGGGACATCTTTCTTT. This translates into CSVEDLPGTSFF. The V call is TRBV29-1, the J call TRBJ1-1, with D perhaps TRBD1 (6 bases). The V and J ends lost 0 bases and 12 bases respectively, with 14 bases between them. The CDR3 loop spans 12 amino acids. Per the germline V gene, CDR1 is SQVTM and CDR2 is ANQGSEA.

J is TRBJ2-2 and V is TRBV6-1, with D hard to call. There are 12 residues in the CDR3. Germline CDR1 is MNHNS and CDR2 is SASEGT. Between the trimmed V and J ends, which lost 1 base and 7 bases, there was a span of 4 bases. CDR3 coding DNA: TGTGCCAGCAGTGAAGTGAACGGGGAGCTGTTTTTT. Its protein product is CASSEVNGELFF.